These 21 T cell receptor beta chains came from one sample sequenced in a study of blood T cell repertoires in COVID-19. Sequencing was performed with immunoSEQ multiplex PCR; in TCRdb, only in-frame clones are kept and a portion is missing. This sample has about 87,000 clones; around nine tenths occur once, and the top ten carry 4% to 5.5%. Specimen: peripheral blood. All receptors come from a man aged 35 to 55 with acute or convalescent COVID-19.

This clone is a singleton in its sample. This chain uses TRBV19 with TRBJ2-1; 8 bases match TRBD1. CDR3 length: 17 amino acids. J lost 2 bases, V lost 4 bases, and 10 bases had no gene match. Germline V CDR1 and CDR2: LNHDA, SQIVND (reference sequence). CDR3 loop: CASSNRGMGPAYNEQFF. CDR3 DNA sequence: TGTGCCAGTAGTAACAGGGGGATGGGTCCGGCCTACAATGAGCAGTTCTTC.

The V gene is TRBV19, the J gene TRBJ1-6, with D maybe TRBD1 (5 bases). The germline CDR1 and CDR2 sequences are LNHDA and SQIVND (reference sequence). The CDR3 runs 14 residues. V was trimmed by 3 bases and J by 7 bases, leaving 10 bases between them. The CDR3 loop reads CASSIGQGNSPLHF. CDR3 nucleotides: TGTGCCAGTAGTATCGGTCAGGGCAATTCACCCCTCCACTTT.

The CDR3 region is CASSPAGGFNEQYF. The CDR3, as DNA: TGTGCCAGCTCACCAGCAGGGGGCTTCAACGAGCAGTACTTC. The rearrangement joins TRBV18 to TRBJ2-7, with 8 bases that match TRBD1. There are 14 residues in the CDR3. The J segment lost 5 bases and the V segment lost 2 bases, leaving 5 bases of the junction unmatched. Germline CDR1 reads KGHSH; CDR2 reads LQKENI.

This chain joins TRBV6-6 and TRBJ2-1; 12 bases agree with TRBD2. Germline CDR1 is MNHNY and CDR2 is SVGAGI (reference sequence). CDR3 length: 17 amino acids. V lost 5 bases, J lost 7 bases, and 12 bases stayed unmatched. The CDR3 nucleotides are TGTGCCAGCAGTCCGCTAACGACTAGCGGGAGTGGAAATGAGCAGTTCTTC. Residues: CASSPLTTSGSGNEQFF.

The chain joins TRBV7-2 to TRBJ2-3; 10 bases map to TRBD2. The CDR3 has 16 amino acids. The germline V gene has CDR1 SGHTA and CDR2 FQGNSA. Losses at the gene ends were 3 bases for V and 4 bases for J; bases not matched to a gene: 7. DNA for the CDR3: TGTGCCAGCAGCTTGGATAGCGGGGGGAAATCAGATACGCAGTATTTT. This sequence encodes CASSLDSGGKSDTQYF.

CDR3 loop: CASSQTGFVYYNEQFF. The CDR3 coding sequence is TGTGCCAGCAGCCAAACAGGGTTCGTTTACTACAATGAGCAGTTCTTC. The chain has TRBV14 and TRBJ2-1; TRBD1 is a possible D gene (6 bases). This CDR3 spans 16 amino acids. From germline, CDR1 is SGHDN and CDR2 FVKESK. V lost 2 bases and J 3 bases, leaving 14 bases between the germline ends. Complete variable domain (other parts from reference TRBV14 and TRBJ2-1): EAGVTQFPSHSVIEKGQTVTLRCDPISGHDNLYWYRRVMGKEIKFLLHFVKESKQDESGMPNNRFLAERTGGTYSTLKVQPAELEDSGVYFCASSQTGFVYYNEQFFGPGTRLTVL.

The chain couples TRBV3-1 (or the pseudogene TRBV3-2) to TRBJ2-5, with TRBD1 matching 9 bases. This CDR3 contains 14 residues. Germline trimming cut 4 bases from V and 9 bases from J; bases unmatched to any gene: 9. Germline CDR1 is LGHDT and CDR2 is YNNKEL (reference sequence). CDR3 region: CASSRGTGHLPQYF. Written as DNA, the CDR3 is TGTGCCAGCAGCCGGGGGACAGGGCATCTGCCCCAGTACTTC.

The chain has TRBV18 and TRBJ2-3; 7 bases are a match to TRBD1. This CDR3 spans 15 amino acids. Germline CDR1 and CDR2: KGHSH and LQKENI. The J segment lost 1 base and the V segment lost 4 bases, leaving 5 bases of the junction unmatched. The CDR3 spells CASSLGQVRTDTQYF. The DNA of the CDR3 is TGTGCCAGCTCACTCGGACAGGTACGCACAGATACGCAGTATTTT.

The chain uses TRBV6-1 and TRBJ2-7; 10 bases line up with TRBD2. Per germline, CDR1 MNHNS and CDR2 SASEGT. The CDR3 length is 15 residues. Trimming took 1 base from V and 5 from J; bases not matched to a gene: 5. The CDR3 sequence is CASSEGSGRVNEQYF. As DNA, the CDR3 is TGTGCCAGCAGTGAAGGGAGCGGGAGGGTCAACGAGCAGTACTTC.

This clone is a singleton in its sample. The CDR3 DNA is TGTGCCAGCAGTTACTCGGCTAGCGGGAACCGGGAGCAGTACTTC. Protein sequence: CASSYSASGNREQYF. This chain links TRBV6-5 with TRBJ2-7; 9 nucleotides align to TRBD2. Germline assignment: CDR1 MNHEY and CDR2 SVGAGI. With V trimmed by 0 bases and J by 7 bases, 7 bases remained unmatched. The CDR3 runs 15 residues.

Here the CDR3 DNA reads TGTGCCAGCTCACCACCTTCCAGAAACTCCTACGAGCAGTACTTC. Its translation: CASSPPSRNSYEQYF. The chain carries TRBV18 and TRBJ2-7; D gene unclear. The CDR3 consists of 15 residues. V was cut by 0 bases and J by 0 bases, with 9 bases left in between. Per germline, CDR1 KGHSH and CDR2 LQKENI.

The rearrangement joins TRBV12-2 to TRBJ1-5; no check of the table's D call, TRBD1, against the DNA was made. TRBV12-2 is an annotated pseudogene. This CDR3 contains 14 residues. The CDR3 DNA sequence: TGTGCAAGTCGCTTCCGACAGGGTAATCAGCCCCAGCATTTT. As protein: CASRFRQGNQPQHF.

The chain carries TRBV10-2 and TRBJ2-2, with TRBD2 matching 7 bases. Germline V lookup: CDR1 WSHSY, CDR2 SAAADI. V gave up 7 bases and J gave up 4 bases; unmatched junction bases: 9. The CDR3 extends over 15 amino acids. The CDR3 loop reads CASIPREEGTGELFF. The DNA for the CDR3 is TGCGCCAGCATTCCTCGGGAGGAAGGCACCGGGGAGCTGTTTTTT.

The chain couples TRBV6-4 to TRBJ1-2; TRBD1 agrees at 12 bases. The ends lost 6 bases at V and 3 bases at J; junction bases unmatched: 8. The CDR3 contains 16 residues. Germline CDR1 MRHNA, CDR2 SNTAGT. CDR3 sequence reads: CASRPGQGASYYGYTF. For the CDR3, the DNA is TGTGCCAGCAGACCGGGACAGGGGGCCAGTTACTATGGCTACACCTTC.

J is TRBJ1-2 and V is TRBV7-8; 7 positions match TRBD1. The V and J ends lost 5 bases and 8 bases, in that order; junction bases with no gene match: 8. The CDR3 covers 13 residues. Germline CDR1 and CDR2: SGHVS and FQNEAQ. In DNA, the CDR3 is TGTGCCAGCAGCCAGGACAGGATGAAGGGCTACACCTTC. It translates to CASSQDRMKGYTF.

This clone was seen just once. The chain has TRBV7-3 and TRBJ2-6, with D tentatively TRBD1 (5 bases). Trimming took 3 bases from V and 0 from J, leaving 15 bases between them. CDR1 is SGHTA and CDR2 is FQGTGA in the germline V gene. This CDR3 is built from 18 residues. The CDR3 region has the DNA TGTGCCAGCAGCTTTTTCAGGGAAGGCTCCTCTGGGGCCAACGTCCTGACTTTC. It specifies CASSFFREGSSGANVLTF.

The chain joins TRBV7-8 to TRBJ2-2; TRBD2 is a possible D gene (7 bases). This CDR3 comprises 16 residues. Trimming cost V 5 bases and J 4 bases, with 17 bases left between them. The germline CDR1 and CDR2 sequences are SGHVS and FQNEAQ. CDR3 bases: TGTGCCAGCAGCCTAGGGGGGGGGCTCGGCACCGGGGAGCTGTTTTTT. Its translation is CASSLGGGLGTGELFF.

V gene TRBV15 combines with J gene TRBJ2-4; 8 bases align to TRBD2. V shed 6 bases and J 3 bases; nucleotides not matched to a gene: 16. Germline lookup yields CDR1 LNHNV and CDR2 YYDKDF (reference sequence). This CDR3 spans 18 amino acids. The CDR3 region has the DNA TGTGCCACCAGTCCTACTAGCGGAGCCCCCCCAGGCAAAAACATTCAGTACTTC. Translating it yields CATSPTSGAPPGKNIQYF. Complete variable domain (other parts from reference TRBV15 and TRBJ2-4): DAMVIQNPRYQVTQFGKPVTLSCSQTLNHNVMYWYQQKSSQAPKLLFHYYDKDFNNEADTPDNFQSRRPNTSFCFLDIRSPGLGDTAMYLCATSPTSGAPPGKNIQYFGAGTRLSVL.

The V and J genes are TRBV6-1 and TRBJ2-2; D is undetermined. CDR1 and CDR2 (germline): MNHNS, SASEGT. Deletions cut 2 bases from V and 6 bases from J, with 16 bases between. This CDR3 is 16 amino acids long. The DNA of the CDR3 is TGTGCCAGCAGTGAAATGACTCTCCGGGTAGCCGGGGAGCTGTTTTTT. Amino acids: CASSEMTLRVAGELFF.

The chain recombines TRBV6-1 with TRBJ2-5; TRBD2 matches 7 bases. CDR3 size: 13 residues. The germline CDR1 and CDR2 sequences are MNHNS and SASEGT. V lost 1 base, J lost 8 bases, and 4 bases stayed unmatched. CDR3 sequence reads: CASSEGEGYTQYF. The DNA for the CDR3 is TGTGCCAGCAGTGAAGGGGAGGGGTATACCCAGTACTTC.

The chain couples TRBV12-5 to TRBJ1-5; 9 bases agree with TRBD1. Germline CDR1 and CDR2: LGHNT and FRNRAP. The CDR3 totals 16 residues. V shed 3 bases, J shed 6 bases, and the junction held 9 bases outside the gene matches. CDR3 protein: CASGFPPQGAGQPQHF. As DNA, the CDR3 is TGTGCTAGTGGTTTCCCGCCACAGGGGGCTGGTCAGCCCCAGCATTTT.